This T cell receptor (beta chain) was obtained from a study of shared clonotypes between healthy human individuals. Across the study: CD8 memory received one plate per donor, CD8 naive two, CD4 memory three and CD4 naive three.

Trimming removed 0 bases at V and 3 bases at J, with 6 bases between. CDR1 is LNHNV, CDR2 YYDKDF, per germline (reference sequence). This CDR3 is 13 amino acids long. A single count supports this clone. Its antigen is as yet unknown. Other DNA sequences of this sample code for an identical CDR3. Generated by immunoSEQ multiplex PCR, the TCRdb table keeps only in-frame clones and is missing some. The profile shows approximately 250,000 clones, approximately 65% of them singletons. Regarding the study as a whole: It was the non-shared clonotypes that had lower generation probabilities than clonotypes shared by all four donors. Naive subsets typically showed greater estimated richness than memory subsets. The sampled material consisted only of blood, and tissue repertoires are likely to differ.

The sample taken for sequencing was memory CD4+ T cells sorted from blood. Subset denoted: CD45RA-negative fraction. The TCR was taken from a man under 40 in good health. The V call is TRBV15, the J call TRBJ2-7; D unresolved. The CDR3 loop is CATSRDSGYEQYF. CDR3 bases: TGTGCCACCAGCAGAGATTCCGGCTACGAGCAGTACTTC. Full variable domain (missing parts from reference TRBV15 and TRBJ2-7): DAMVIQNPRYQVTQFGKPVTLSCSQTLNHNVMYWYQQKSSQAPKLLFHYYDKDFNNEADTPDNFQSRRPNTSFCFLDIRSPGLGDTAMYLCATSRDSGYEQYFGPGTRLTVT.